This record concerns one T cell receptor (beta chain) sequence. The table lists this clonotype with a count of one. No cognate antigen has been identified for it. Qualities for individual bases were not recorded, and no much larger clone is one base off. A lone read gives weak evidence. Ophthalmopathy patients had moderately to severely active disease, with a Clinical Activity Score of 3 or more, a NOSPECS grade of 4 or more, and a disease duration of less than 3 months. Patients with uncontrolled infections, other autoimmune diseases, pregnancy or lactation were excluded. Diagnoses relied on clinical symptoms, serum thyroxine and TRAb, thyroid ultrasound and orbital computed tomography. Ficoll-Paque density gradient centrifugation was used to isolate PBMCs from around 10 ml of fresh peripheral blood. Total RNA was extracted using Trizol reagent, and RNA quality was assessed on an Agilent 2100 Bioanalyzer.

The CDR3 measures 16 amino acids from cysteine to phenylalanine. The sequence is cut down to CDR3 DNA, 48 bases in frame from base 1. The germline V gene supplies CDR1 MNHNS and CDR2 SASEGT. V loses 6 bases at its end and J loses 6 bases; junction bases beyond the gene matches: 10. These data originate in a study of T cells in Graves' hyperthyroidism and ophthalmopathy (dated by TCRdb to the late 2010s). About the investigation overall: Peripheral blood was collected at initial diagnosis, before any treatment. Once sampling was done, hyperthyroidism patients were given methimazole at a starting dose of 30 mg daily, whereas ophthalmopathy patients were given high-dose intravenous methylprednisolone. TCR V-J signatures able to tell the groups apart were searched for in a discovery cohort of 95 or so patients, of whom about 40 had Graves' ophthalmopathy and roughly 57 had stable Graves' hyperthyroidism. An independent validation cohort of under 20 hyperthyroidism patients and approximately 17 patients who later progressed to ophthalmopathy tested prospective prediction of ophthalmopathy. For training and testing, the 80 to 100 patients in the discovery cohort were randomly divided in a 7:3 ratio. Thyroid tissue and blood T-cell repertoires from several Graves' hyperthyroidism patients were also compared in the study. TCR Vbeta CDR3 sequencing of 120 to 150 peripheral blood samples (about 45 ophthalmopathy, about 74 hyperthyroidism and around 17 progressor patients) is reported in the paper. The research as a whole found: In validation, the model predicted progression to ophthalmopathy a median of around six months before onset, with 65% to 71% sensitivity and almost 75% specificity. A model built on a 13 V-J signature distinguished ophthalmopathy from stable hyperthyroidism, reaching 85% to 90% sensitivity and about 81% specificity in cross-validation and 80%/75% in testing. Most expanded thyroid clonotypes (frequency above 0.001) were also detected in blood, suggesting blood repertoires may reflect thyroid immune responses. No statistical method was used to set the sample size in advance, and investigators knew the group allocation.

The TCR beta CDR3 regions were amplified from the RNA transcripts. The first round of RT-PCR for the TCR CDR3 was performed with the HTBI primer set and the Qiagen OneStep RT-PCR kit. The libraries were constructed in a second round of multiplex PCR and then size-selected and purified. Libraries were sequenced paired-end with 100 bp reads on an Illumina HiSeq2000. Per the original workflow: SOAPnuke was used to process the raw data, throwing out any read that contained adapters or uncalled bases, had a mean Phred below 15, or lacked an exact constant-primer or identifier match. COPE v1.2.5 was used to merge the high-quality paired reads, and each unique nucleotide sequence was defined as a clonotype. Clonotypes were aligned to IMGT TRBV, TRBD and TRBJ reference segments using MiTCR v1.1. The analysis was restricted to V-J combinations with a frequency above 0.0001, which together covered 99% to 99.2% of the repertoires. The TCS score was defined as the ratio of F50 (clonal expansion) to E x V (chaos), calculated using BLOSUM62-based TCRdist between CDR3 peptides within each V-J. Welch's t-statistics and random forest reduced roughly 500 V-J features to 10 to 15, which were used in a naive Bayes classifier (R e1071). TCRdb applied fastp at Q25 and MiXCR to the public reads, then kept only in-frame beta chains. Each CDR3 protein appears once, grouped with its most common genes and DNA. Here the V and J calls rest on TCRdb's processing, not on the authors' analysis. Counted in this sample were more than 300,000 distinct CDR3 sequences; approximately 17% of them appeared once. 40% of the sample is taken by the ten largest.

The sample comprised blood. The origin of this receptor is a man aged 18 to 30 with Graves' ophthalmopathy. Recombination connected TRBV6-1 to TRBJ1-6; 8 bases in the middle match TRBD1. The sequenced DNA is TGTGCCAGCAGGACCCGCCGGGGACAGGTTAATTCACCCCTCCACTTT. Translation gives CASRTRRGQVNSPLHF.